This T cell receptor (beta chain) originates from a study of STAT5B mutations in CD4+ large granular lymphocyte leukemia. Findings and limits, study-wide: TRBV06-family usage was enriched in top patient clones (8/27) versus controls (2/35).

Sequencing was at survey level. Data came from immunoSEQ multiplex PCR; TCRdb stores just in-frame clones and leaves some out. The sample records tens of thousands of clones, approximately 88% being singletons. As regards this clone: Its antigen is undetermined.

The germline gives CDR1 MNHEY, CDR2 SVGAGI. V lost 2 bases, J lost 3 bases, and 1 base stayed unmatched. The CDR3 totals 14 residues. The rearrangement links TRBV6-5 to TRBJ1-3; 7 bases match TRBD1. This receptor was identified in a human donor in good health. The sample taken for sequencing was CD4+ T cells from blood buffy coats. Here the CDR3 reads CASSYTGVGNTIYF. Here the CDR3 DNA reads TGTGCCAGCAGTTACACAGGGGTTGGAAACACCATATATTTT.